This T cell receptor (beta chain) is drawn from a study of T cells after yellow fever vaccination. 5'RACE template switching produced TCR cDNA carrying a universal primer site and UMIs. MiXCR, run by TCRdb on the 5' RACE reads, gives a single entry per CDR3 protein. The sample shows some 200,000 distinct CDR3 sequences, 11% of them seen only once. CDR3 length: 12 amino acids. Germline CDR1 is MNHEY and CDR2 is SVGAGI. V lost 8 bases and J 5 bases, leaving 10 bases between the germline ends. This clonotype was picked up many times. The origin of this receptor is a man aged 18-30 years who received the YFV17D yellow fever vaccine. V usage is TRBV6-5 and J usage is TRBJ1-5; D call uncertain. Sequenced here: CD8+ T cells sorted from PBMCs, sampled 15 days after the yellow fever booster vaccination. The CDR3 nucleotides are TGTGCCAGCGGCACAGAACATCAGCCCCAGCATTTT. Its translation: CASGTEHQPQHF.